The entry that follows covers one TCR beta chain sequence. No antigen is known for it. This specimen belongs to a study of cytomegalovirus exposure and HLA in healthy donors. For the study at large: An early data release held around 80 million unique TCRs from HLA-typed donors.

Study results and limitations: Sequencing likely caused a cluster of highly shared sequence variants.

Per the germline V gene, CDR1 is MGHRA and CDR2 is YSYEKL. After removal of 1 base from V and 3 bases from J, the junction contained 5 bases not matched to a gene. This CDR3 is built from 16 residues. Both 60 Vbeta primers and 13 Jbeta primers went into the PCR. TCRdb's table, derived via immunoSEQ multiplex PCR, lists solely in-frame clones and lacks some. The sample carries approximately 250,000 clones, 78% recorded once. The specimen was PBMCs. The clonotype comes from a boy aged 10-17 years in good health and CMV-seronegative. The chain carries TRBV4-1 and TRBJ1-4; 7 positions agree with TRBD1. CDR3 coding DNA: TGCGCCAGCAGCCAAGGATGGGGACAGCCTAATGAAAAACTGTTTTTT. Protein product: CASSQGWGQPNEKLFF.